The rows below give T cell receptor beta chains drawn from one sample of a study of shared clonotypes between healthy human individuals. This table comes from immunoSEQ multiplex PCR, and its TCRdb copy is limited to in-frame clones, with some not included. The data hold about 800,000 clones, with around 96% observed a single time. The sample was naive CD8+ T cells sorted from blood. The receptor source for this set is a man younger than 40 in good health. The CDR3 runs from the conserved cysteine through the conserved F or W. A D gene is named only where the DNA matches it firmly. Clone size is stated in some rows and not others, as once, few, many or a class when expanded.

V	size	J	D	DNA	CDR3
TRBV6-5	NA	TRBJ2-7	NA	TGTGCCAGCAGTTACTATGCGGGAAGCCGCTACGAGCAGTACTTC	CASSYYAGSRYEQYF
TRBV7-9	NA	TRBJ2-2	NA	TGTGCCAGCAGCTTAGAGTTTTTAACCGGGGAGCTGTTTTTT	CASSLEFLTGELFF
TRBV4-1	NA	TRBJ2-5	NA	TGCGCCAGCAGCCAAGCGGGTGGGCGCGAGACCCAGTACTTC	CASSQAGGRETQYF
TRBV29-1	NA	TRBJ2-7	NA	TGCAGCGTTGGAGGGAGGTCTACCTACGAGCAGTACTTC	CSVGGRSTYEQYF
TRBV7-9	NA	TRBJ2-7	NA	TGTGCCAGCAGCGGAGAAACCCACGAGCAGTACTTC	CASSGETHEQYF
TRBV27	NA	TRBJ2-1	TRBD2	TGTGCCAGCAGTTCCCAGGGCGGGAGGCCCATGAATGAGCAGTTCTTC	CASSSQGGRPMNEQFF
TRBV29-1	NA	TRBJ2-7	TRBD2	TGCAGCGTTCTCCGCCGGGAGGATCCCTACGAGCAGTACTTC	CSVLRREDPYEQYF
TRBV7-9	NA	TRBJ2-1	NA	TGTGCCAGCAGCTTTACGGGAGACCCGTACAATGAGCAGTTCTTC	CASSFTGDPYNEQFF
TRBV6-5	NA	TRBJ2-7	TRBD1	TGTGCCAGCATGGGACAGGGGTTGGTCGAGCAGTACTTC	CASMGQGLVEQYF
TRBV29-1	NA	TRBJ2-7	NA	TGCAGCGTTGTCTTTCTGGGGAACGAGCAGTACTTC	CSVVFLGNEQYF
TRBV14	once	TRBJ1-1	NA	TGTGCCAGCAGCCAAGTGGGGTGGCGTGAAGCTTTCTTT	CASSQVGWREAFF
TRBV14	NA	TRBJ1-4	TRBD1	TGTGCCAGCAGCCAAGGGGACAGGGAAATGTGGTTGGATGAAAAACTGTTTTTT	CASSQGDREMWLDEKLFF
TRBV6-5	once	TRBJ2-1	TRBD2	TGTGCCAGCAGCCCGATGGCGGGGGAGACTAATGAGCAGTTCTTC	CASSPMAGETNEQFF
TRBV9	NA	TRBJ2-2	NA	TGTGCCAGCAGCGATGCTGGGTCCGGGGAGCTGTTTTTT	CASSDAGSGELFF
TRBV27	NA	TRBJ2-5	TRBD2	TGTGCCAGCAGTATTCCTCCGGGACTAGCGGGGAGCGGGACCCAGTACTTC	CASSIPPGLAGSGTQYF
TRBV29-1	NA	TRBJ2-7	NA	TGCAGCGTTAGTACCCCTTACGAGCAGTACTTC	CSVSTPYEQYF
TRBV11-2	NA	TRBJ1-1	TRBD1	TGTGCCAGCAGCATAGGACAGGGGGGAACTGAAGCTTTCTTT	CASSIGQGGTEAFF
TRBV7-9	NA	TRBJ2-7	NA	TGTGCCAGCAGCCCCTCGGAGGGAAACTACGAGCAGTACTTC	CASSPSEGNYEQYF
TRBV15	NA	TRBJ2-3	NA	TGTGCCACCAGCAGAGATTTACTAGCAGCTAGCACAGATACGCAGTATTTT	CATSRDLLAASTDTQYF
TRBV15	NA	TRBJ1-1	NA	TGTGCCACCAGACAGCTTATGAACACTGAAGCTTTCTTT	CATRQLMNTEAFF